This T cell receptor beta chain was identified during a study of identical twins. This clonotype was picked up a small number of times. The antigen is undetermined. A universal primer site was created by template switching, with the cDNA bearing unique molecular identifiers. TCRdb redid the calling of the 5' RACE reads with MiXCR, one entry per CDR3 protein. The sample shows some 660,000 distinct CDR3 sequences, 8.6% of them seen only once. The germline V gene has CDR1 SQVTM and CDR2 ANQGSEA. This CDR3 is 12 amino acids long. Broader study findings: Clonotypes of the beta chain that were abundant in cord blood carried fewer insertions (memory repertoires showed none). There was more out-of-frame TCR alpha sharing in monozygotic twins than models estimated.

These data also formed part of another study, on yellow fever vaccine responses in identical twins.

The sequence was obtained from a woman under 30 in good health. The chain recombines TRBV29-1 with TRBJ2-1; the D call may be TRBD1 or TRBD2 (6 bases each). The sample was PBMCs. The CDR3 region has the DNA TGCAGTTTTTTGAATAGGGGGGATGAGCAGTTCTTC. This encodes CSFLNRGDEQFF.